Listed below are T cell receptor beta chains from one sample, sequenced in a study of cytomegalovirus exposure and HLA in healthy donors. The method was immunoSEQ multiplex PCR; TCRdb's version includes in-frame clones alone and lacks a portion of them. The repertoire holds about 150,000 clones, 60% to 85% seen once, with about 13% in the top ten. The sample was PBMCs. Receptors were obtained from a man aged 40-55 years in good health and CMV-seropositive. Both conserved end residues are part of each CDR3. A D gene is named only where the DNA matches it firmly. Size is omitted from some rows. Given values are once, few, many or a class for expanded clones.

>18|TRBV7-8|TRBJ2-3|TRBD2|-
TGTGCCAGCAGCCCTCGCCACTGGACTAGCGGGAGAACAGATACGCAGTATTTT
CASSPRHWTSGRTDTQYF
>15|TRBV6-5|TRBJ2-5|TRBD2|-
TGTGCCAGCAGTTACTCGGGCGGGAGGGGAGAGACCCAGTACTTC
CASSYSGGRGETQYF
>15|TRBV9|TRBJ1-5|-|-
TGTGCCAGCAGCGTTAAAGAGCAAAGCAATCAGCCCCAGCATTTT
CASSVKEQSNQPQHF
>14|TRBV27|TRBJ2-1|-|-
TGTGCCAGCAGTCCCCCGGGGACTCCGGGGGAGCAGTTCTTC
CASSPPGTPGEQFF
>13|TRBV27|TRBJ2-7|TRBD1|-
TGTGCCAGCAGTTTCGGGACAGTCTACGAGCAGTACTTC
CASSFGTVYEQYF
>14|TRBV7-9|TRBJ2-7|-|once
TGTGCCAGCAGCTTACCTAACTATTCCTACGAGCAGTACTTC
CASSLPNYSYEQYF
>14|TRBV7-2|TRBJ2-1|-|-
TGTGCCAGCAGCCATGGATCGGCAGGCAATGAGCAGTTCTTC
CASSHGSAGNEQFF
>14|TRBV18|TRBJ2-5|-|-
TGTGCCAGCTCACCTCGCAAAGCCCAAGAGACCCAGTACTTC
CASSPRKAQETQYF
>15|TRBV7-2|TRBJ2-7|TRBD1|-
TGTGCCAGCAGCTCCGGGACAGGGGCGGGTTACGAGCAGTACTTC
CASSSGTGAGYEQYF
>14|TRBV4-3|TRBJ1-1|-|-
TGCGCCAGCAGCCCAAGGGGGACGAACACTGAAGCTTTCTTT
CASSPRGTNTEAFF
>14|TRBV5-6|TRBJ1-5|-|few
TGTGCCAGCAGCAACAGGGCGTTGTACTCGCCCCAGCATTTT
CASSNRALYSPQHF
>16|TRBV6-5|TRBJ2-1|TRBD2|few
TGTGCCAGCAGTTACCAAGCCGGGACTAGGTTCAATGAGCAGTTCTTC
CASSYQAGTRFNEQFF
>16|TRBV7-9|TRBJ1-5|TRBD1|once
TGTGCCAGCAGTTCCGCTTCGGGACAGGGGGATCAGCCCCAGCATTTT
CASSSASGQGDQPQHF
>11|TRBV20-1|TRBJ2-7|TRBD2|once
TGCAGTGCTATGGCGGGAGGCGGGCAGTACTTC
CSAMAGGGQYF
>14|TRBV7-2|TRBJ1-2|-|once
TGTGCCAGCAGACTTAGTGGGGGCGTGGCCGGCTACACCTTC
CASRLSGGVAGYTF
>13|TRBV6-1|TRBJ2-7|TRBD1|-
TGTGCCAGCAGACAAGGGACAGTCTACGAGCAGTACTTC
CASRQGTVYEQYF
>14|TRBV10-3|TRBJ2-1|TRBD2|-
TGTGCCGGTTCTCCTAGCGGGACTTACAATGAGCAGTTCTTC
CAGSPSGTYNEQFF
>15|TRBV28|TRBJ2-1|-|-
TGTGCCAGCAGAAGCCGGGACACAGACTACAATGAGCAGTTCTTC
CASRSRDTDYNEQFF
>15|TRBV7-2|TRBJ2-1|-|once
TGTGCCAGCAGCCCAAGGGGGTCGGAAGGGGATGAGCAGTTCTTC
CASSPRGSEGDEQFF
>17|TRBV4-3|TRBJ2-1|TRBD2|-
TGCGCCAGCAGCCAGGAAAGACTAGCGGATCCCTACAATGAGCAGTTCTTC
CASSQERLADPYNEQFF
>16|TRBV13|TRBJ2-1|TRBD2|-
TGTGCCAGCAGTCCCACTAGCGGGAGAACCTACAATGAGCAGTTCTTC
CASSPTSGRTYNEQFF
>13|TRBV7-3|TRBJ1-2|TRBD1|-
TGTGCCCGCAGCCCTGGGACAGACTATGGCTACACCTTC
CARSPGTDYGYTF
>16|TRBV27|TRBJ1-2|-|-
TGTGCCAGCTCAGGGATGGCAGGGTTAACTAACTATGGCTACACCTTC
CASSGMAGLTNYGYTF
>13|TRBV5-3|TRBJ1-1|TRBD1|few
TGTGCCAGAAGAGACAGGGGGGCAACTGAAGCTTTCTTT
CARRDRGATEAFF
>13|TRBV6-1|TRBJ1-1|-|-
TGTGCCAGCGTGAGGGTAATGAACACTGAAGCTTTCTTT
CASVRVMNTEAFF
>15|TRBV5-4|TRBJ1-3|-|-
TGTGCCAGCAGCTTGGCGGGAGAGACTGGAAACACCATATATTTT
CASSLAGETGNTIYF
>12|TRBV7-9|TRBJ2-7|-|-
TGTGCCAGCAGCTTAGGCAGGAACGAGCAGTACTTC
CASSLGRNEQYF
>14|TRBV27|TRBJ2-1|TRBD2|-
TGTGCCAGCAGTAAACTAGCGGGATCTTATGAGCAGTTCTTC
CASSKLAGSYEQFF
>16|TRBV2|TRBJ1-5|-|-
TGTGCCAGCGCCCCTCGGGGAGGGAGGGTCAATCAGCCCCAGCATTTT
CASAPRGGRVNQPQHF